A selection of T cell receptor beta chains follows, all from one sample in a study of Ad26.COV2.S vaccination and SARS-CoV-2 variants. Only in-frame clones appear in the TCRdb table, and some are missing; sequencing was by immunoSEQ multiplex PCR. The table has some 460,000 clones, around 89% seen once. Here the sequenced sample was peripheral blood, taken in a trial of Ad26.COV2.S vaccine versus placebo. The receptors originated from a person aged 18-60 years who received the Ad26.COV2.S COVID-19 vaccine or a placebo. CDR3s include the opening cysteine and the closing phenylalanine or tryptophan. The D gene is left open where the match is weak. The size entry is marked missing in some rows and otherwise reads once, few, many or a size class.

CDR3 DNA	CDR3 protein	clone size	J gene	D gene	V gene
TGTGCCAGCATCCTCAACACTGAAGCTTTCTTT	CASILNTEAFF	.	TRBJ1-1	.	TRBV28
TGTGCCAGCAGTCCGACAGGGGTCGTTGAAAAACTGTTTTTT	CASSPTGVVEKLFF	once	TRBJ1-4	TRBD1	TRBV28
TGCAGTGCTAGTGGCAGGGGACCCGGCTCCTATAATTCACCCCTCCACTTT	CSASGRGPGSYNSPLHF	.	TRBJ1-6	.	TRBV20-1
TGCGCCAGCAGCCCCCACAGGGGCGATGAGACCCAGTACTTC	CASSPHRGDETQYF	.	TRBJ2-5	TRBD1	TRBV4-1
TGTGCCAGCAGCCCTAACTGGGGACAGAGCTTCTCTGGAAACACCATATATTTT	CASSPNWGQSFSGNTIYF	.	TRBJ1-3	TRBD1	TRBV9
TGTGCCAGCAGCTTCGAGGAGAACTATGGCTACACCTTC	CASSFEENYGYTF	once	TRBJ1-2	.	TRBV7-9
TGTGCCAGCAGCTTGTATACAGCCTACGAGCAGTACTTC	CASSLYTAYEQYF	.	TRBJ2-7	.	TRBV5-6
TGTGCCAGTAGAGGACAGGGGGACGGAAGCGAGCAGTACTTC	CASRGQGDGSEQYF	.	TRBJ2-7	TRBD1	TRBV19
TGTGCCAGCAGCGCGACAGCAACAGGGGGACTAGCGGGAGTCCCACCTACAAATACGCAGTATTTT	CASSATATGGLAGVPPTNTQYF	.	TRBJ2-3	TRBD2	TRBV9
TGTGCCAGTAGTCGTCCGAGACTGCAAAGCTCCTACAATGAGCAGTTCTTC	CASSRPRLQSSYNEQFF	.	TRBJ2-1	.	TRBV19
TGTGCCAGCAGCCCCAGGGTGGAAAAACTGTTTTTT	CASSPRVEKLFF	.	TRBJ1-4	.	TRBV12-3/TRBV12-4
TGTGCCAGCAGCCAAGGGCTGGGCGCAACTAATGAAAAACTGTTTTTT	CASSQGLGATNEKLFF	.	TRBJ1-4	.	TRBV3-1/TRBV3-2
TGTGCCAGCAGGAGTCCGGGACAGGGTTATGGCTACACCTTC	CASRSPGQGYGYTF	.	TRBJ1-2	TRBD1	TRBV28
TGCGCCAGCAGTGAAGGAATAGCGGGGTACGAGCAGTACTTC	CASSEGIAGYEQYF	few	TRBJ2-7	TRBD2	TRBV10-1
TGTGCCAGCAGGGCCCGTGAGCAGTTCTTC	CASRAREQFF	.	TRBJ2-1	.	TRBV6-6
TGTGCCAGCAGCTTAGTGGGCGGGGGGACCTACGAGCAGTACTTC	CASSLVGGGTYEQYF	.	TRBJ2-7	TRBD2	TRBV7-9
TGTGTGGGCAGGTTTGGGGGAGAGACCCAGTACTTC	CVGRFGGETQYF	.	TRBJ2-5	.	TRBV2
TGCAGCGTTCGGACAGGGGACGAAAACACTGAAGCTTTCTTT	CSVRTGDENTEAFF	.	TRBJ1-1	TRBD1	TRBV29-1
TGTGCCTGGCGACGACCTGGGACGGCCATGAACACTGAAGCTTTCTTT	CAWRRPGTAMNTEAFF	once	TRBJ1-1	.	TRBV30
TGTGCCAGCAGCACCCTACAGGGGGCAAGGAGTGAAAAACTGTTTTTT	CASSTLQGARSEKLFF	.	TRBJ1-4	TRBD1	TRBV5-6
TGTGCCAGCAGCCAAGCTGGGACAGGGGGTTCGTACGAGCAGTACTTC	CASSQAGTGGSYEQYF	few	TRBJ2-7	TRBD1	TRBV4-2
TGTGCCAGCAGCTTATCCGGCCGGGCCAACACTGAAGCTTTCTTT	CASSLSGRANTEAFF	.	TRBJ1-1	.	TRBV13
TGTGCCAGCAGTGAAGCGCCCCAGCCCCAGCATTTT	CASSEAPQPQHF	.	TRBJ1-5	.	TRBV2
TGTGCCAGCTCACCCTCGGCGGACTATGGCTACACCTTC	CASSPSADYGYTF	.	TRBJ1-2	.	TRBV18
TGTGCCAGTAGTATAGCCGGGACAACTGAGCAGTTCTTC	CASSIAGTTEQFF	.	TRBJ2-1	.	TRBV19
TGTGCCAGTAGTACCCCTCGACAGGGACGCACTGAAGCTTTCTTT	CASSTPRQGRTEAFF	.	TRBJ1-1	TRBD1	TRBV19